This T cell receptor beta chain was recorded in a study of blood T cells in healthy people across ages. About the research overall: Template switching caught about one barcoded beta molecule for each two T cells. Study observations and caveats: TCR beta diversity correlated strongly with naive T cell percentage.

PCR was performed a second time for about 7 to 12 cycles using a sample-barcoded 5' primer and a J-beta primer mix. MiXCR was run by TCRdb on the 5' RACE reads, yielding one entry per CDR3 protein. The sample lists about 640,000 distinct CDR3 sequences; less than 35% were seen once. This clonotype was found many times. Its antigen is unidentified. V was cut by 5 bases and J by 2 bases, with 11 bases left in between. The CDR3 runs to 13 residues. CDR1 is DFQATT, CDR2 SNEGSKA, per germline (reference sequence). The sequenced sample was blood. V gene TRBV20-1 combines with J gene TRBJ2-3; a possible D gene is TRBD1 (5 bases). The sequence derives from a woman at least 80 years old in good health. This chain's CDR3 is CSAASGFTDTQYF. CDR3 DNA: TGCAGTGCTGCATCAGGGTTCACAGATACGCAGTATTTT.